This record covers a single TCR beta chain. The antigen is not known. This entry comes from a study of siplizumab effects on memory and regulatory T cells. General observations from the study: In the presence of siplizumab, alloreactive sequences traceable to unstimulated CD4+ memory cells were significantly reduced. Treg origin accounted for an average of 68.8% of mappable alloreactive CD4+ clones with siplizumab and 25% to 30% in controls. A small minority of alloreactive clones were mapped to unstimulated subsets. Naive T cells were seemingly more diverse than memory cells, and major contributions to the alloresponse seemed to be made by them.

This CDR3 has 12 amino acids. V lost 7 bases and J 4 bases, leaving 10 bases between the germline ends. Per the germline V gene, CDR1 is MDHEN and CDR2 is SYDVKM. TCRdb's table, derived via immunoSEQ multiplex PCR, lists solely in-frame clones and lacks some. The repertoire holds some 100,000 clones, with about 91% as singletons. The specimen sequenced was CD4+ T cells sorted from blood. The origin of this receptor is a human donor in good health. Some clones in this sample may be carry-over from other donors' samples. The chain joins TRBV28 to TRBJ1-2; D not certain. The CDR3 loop is CASKVGPYGYTF. The DNA for the CDR3 is TGTGCCAGCAAAGTAGGCCCCTATGGCTACACCTTC.